These 21 T cell receptor beta chains came from one sample sequenced in a study of blood T cells in healthy people across ages. Primers used in a second PCR of about 7 to 12 cycles were a sample-barcoded 5' primer and a J-beta primer mix. TCRdb ran MiXCR on the 5' RACE reads and lists one entry per CDR3 protein. The sample shows about a million distinct CDR3 sequences, more than 30% of them seen only once. The sample comprised blood. Source of these receptors: a man aged 18-30 years in good health.

The sample holds a few counts of this clonotype. The genes are TRBV13 and TRBJ1-2; possible D gene TRBD1, 5 bases. Germline CDR1 PRHDT, CDR2 FYEKMQ (reference sequence). With 5 bases removed from V and 3 bases from J, the gap between germline ends came to 22 bases. The CDR3 length is 17 residues. The CDR3 DNA reads as TGTGCCAGCAGCGGCCGGGTGGGACCCCTAGAGGACTATGGCTACACCTTC. Translated, it gives CASSGRVGPLEDYGYTF.

The V gene is TRBV7-9, the J gene TRBJ1-1, with 8 nucleotides matching TRBD1. The V gene's germline CDR1 is SEHNR and CDR2 FQNEAQ (reference sequence). CDR3 length: 15 residues. V lost 5 bases, J lost 3 bases, and 8 bases stayed unmatched. The chain's CDR3 is CASSPGQGGDTEAFF. DNA of the CDR3: TGTGCCAGCAGCCCCGGACAGGGAGGGGACACTGAAGCTTTCTTT.

This clonotype was seen a handful of times. The J gene is TRBJ1-2, the V gene TRBV27; D remains unclear. Deletions cut 6 bases from V and 5 bases from J, with 16 bases between. This CDR3 has 14 residues. CDR1 and CDR2 from the germline V gene are MNHEY and SMNVEV (reference sequence). In DNA, the CDR3 is TGTGCCAGCAGGTCCCCATCCGTGGGGTATGGCTACACCTTC. Protein sequence: CASRSPSVGYGYTF.

Ten or more counts support this clonotype. V is TRBV7-2 and J is TRBJ2-3; D gene unclear. Germline loops: CDR1 SGHTA, CDR2 FQGNSA. Trimming pared 6 bases from V and 6 bases from J, leaving 22 bases between. The CDR3 contains 16 residues. The CDR3 is CASSPQTITIVDTQYF. CDR3 sequence (DNA): TGTGCCAGCAGTCCACAGACAATTACAATTGTCGATACGCAGTATTTT.

The rearrangement joins TRBV20-1 to TRBJ2-5, with 11 positions matching TRBD2. The junction had 14 bases not matched to a gene; V was cut back by 6 bases and J by 11 bases. Germline-derived CDR1 and CDR2 are DFQATT and SNEGSKA (reference sequence). The CDR3 is 14 residues long. CDR3 coding DNA: TGCAGTGCCAGAACTAGCGGGGGAGACAATGAGCAGTACTTC. Translation gives CSARTSGGDNEQYF.

This clonotype was seen a handful of times. The V call is TRBV7-9, the J call TRBJ2-3, with D uncertain. Germline assignment: CDR1 SEHNR and CDR2 FQNEAQ (reference sequence). This CDR3 spans 14 amino acids. V was pared by 3 bases and J by 6 bases, with 13 bases between. This CDR3 reads CASSLSYMRDTQYF. The CDR3 coding sequence is TGTGCCAGCAGCTTGTCCTACATGAGGGATACGCAGTATTTT.

A few counts support this clonotype. The rearrangement uses TRBV12-5 and TRBJ2-2; D uncertain. CDR3 size: 12 residues. V shed 7 bases and J shed 2 bases, with 5 bases lying between them. Germline V gene lookup returns CDR1 LGHNT and CDR2 FRNRAP. This chain's CDR3 is CASDGNTGELFF. For the CDR3, the DNA is TGTGCTAGTGATGGAAACACCGGGGAGCTGTTTTTT.

The rearrangement joins TRBV14 to TRBJ1-6; no firm D call. Germline V gene sequence: CDR1 SGHDN, CDR2 FVKESK. Between the trimmed V and J ends, which lost 4 bases and 18 bases, there was a span of 16 bases. The CDR3 runs 12 residues. Here the CDR3 DNA reads TGTGCCAGCAGCCTCCAGGACGGACCGACCCACTTT. Translated: CASSLQDGPTHF.

The rearrangement uses TRBV24-1 and TRBJ2-1; D remains ambiguous. The CDR3 contains 13 residues. V lost 5 bases to trimming and J lost 10 bases, with 14 bases between them. The germline gives CDR1 KGHDR, CDR2 SFDVKD. For the CDR3, the DNA is TGTGCCACCAGTGTCAACAAGGCCGGGGAGCAGTTCTTC. Protein product: CATSVNKAGEQFF.

The chain is built from TRBV9 and TRBJ2-1; D is perhaps TRBD2 (6 bases). The CDR3 has 14 amino acids. The V and J ends lost 4 bases and 9 bases respectively, with 17 bases between them. The germline V gene has CDR1 SGDLS and CDR2 YYNGEE. The CDR3 bases are TGTGCCAGCAGCTCCAGGGACTTGGAAGGTGAGCAGTTCTTC. Encoded protein: CASSSRDLEGEQFF. The entire variable domain, with the rest obtained from reference TRBV9 and TRBJ2-1, is as follows: DSGVTQTPKHLITATGQRVTLRCSPRSGDLSVYWYQQSLDQGLQFLIQYYNGEERAKGNILERFSAQQFPDLHSELNLSSLELGDSALYFCASSSRDLEGEQFFGPGTRLTVL.

The chain employs TRBV7-9 and TRBJ1-3; 8 nucleotides line up with TRBD1. The germline CDR1 and CDR2 sequences are SEHNR and FQNEAQ (reference sequence). The CDR3 extends over 17 amino acids. V lost 5 bases to trimming and J lost 0 bases; unmatched junction nucleotides: 9. The CDR3 sequence is CASSRGQGPNSGNTIYF. The CDR3 nucleotides read TGTGCCAGCAGCCGCGGACAGGGTCCTAACTCTGGAAACACCATATATTTT.

The V and J genes are TRBV20-1 and TRBJ2-1, with D possibly being TRBD1 or TRBD2 (5 bases each). The CDR3 sequence is 14 residues long. Germline CDR1 DFQATT, CDR2 SNEGSKA (reference sequence). Trimming left V 5 bases short and J 8 bases short, with 19 bases between. Here the CDR3 DNA reads TGCAGTGCTCGAGGGGCATTTAAGGTCGATGAGCAGTTCTTC. It specifies CSARGAFKVDEQFF.

Note on this clonotype: The junction departs from germline at one end; a sequencing error may be responsible. The genes are TRBV7-3 and TRBJ2-6, with a tentative D call TRBD1 (6 bases). The CDR3 totals 16 residues. Per the germline V gene, CDR1 is SGHTA and CDR2 is FQGTGA. CDR3 nucleotides: TGTGCCAGCAGCCTACAAACAGGGCCCGGGGCCAGCGTCCTGACTTTC. It translates to CASSLQTGPGASVLTF.

This chain connects TRBV6-2 or TRBV6-3 to TRBJ2-7; D is uncertain. The CDR3 extends over 14 amino acids. Germline V gives CDR1 MNHEY, CDR2 SVGEGT. Trimming cost V 2 bases and J 1 base, with 9 bases left between them. For the CDR3, the DNA is TGTGCCAGCAGTTACGTCGCAGAGTCCTACGAGCAGTACTTC. Residues: CASSYVAESYEQYF.

This clonotype showed up just once. The rearrangement links TRBV9 to TRBJ2-2; TRBD1 matches 7 bases. V gave up 4 bases and J gave up 0 bases; unmatched junction bases: 12. Germline V gene lookup returns CDR1 SGDLS and CDR2 YYNGEE. This CDR3 has 18 amino acids. For the CDR3, the DNA is TGTGCCAGCAGCCCCCGGACAGGCCACCAATCGAACACCGGGGAGCTGTTTTTT. It yields the protein CASSPRTGHQSNTGELFF.

This clonotype has a handful of counts. This chain joins TRBV28 and TRBJ1-2; D not resolved. Trimming stripped 3 bases from V and 7 bases from J, with 12 bases between. The V gene's germline CDR1 is MDHEN and CDR2 SYDVKM. The CDR3 has 13 residues. Written as DNA, the CDR3 is TGTGCCAGCAGTTTGGAGGGTTCGCGTGGCTACACCTTC. This encodes CASSLEGSRGYTF.

The V and J genes are TRBV7-2 and TRBJ2-1, with D possibly matching TRBD1 (7 bases). This CDR3 has 15 amino acids. Trimming took 1 base from V and 4 from J, leaving 11 bases between them. Germline-derived CDR1 and CDR2 are SGHTA and FQGNSA. The CDR3 nucleotides are TGTGCCAGCAGCTTAGGCGGGACAGAGTACAATGAGCAGTTCTTC. Translation gives CASSLGGTEYNEQFF.

The J gene is TRBJ1-1, the V gene TRBV5-4, with 7 bases that match TRBD1. Germline loops: CDR1 SGHNT, CDR2 YYREEE (reference sequence). V was clipped by 1 base and J by 1 base; unmatched bases: 10. This CDR3 has 17 amino acids. The CDR3 DNA reads as TGTGCCAGCAGCTTGAATCCAGGGGGTGACAGGAACACTGAAGCTTTCTTT. Translated: CASSLNPGGDRNTEAFF.

This clonotype was observed a handful of times. V usage is TRBV7-2 and J usage is TRBJ2-7; tentatively, D is TRBD1 or TRBD2 (6 bases each). Trimming took 5 bases from V and 3 from J, leaving 14 bases between them. The CDR3 length is 14 residues. Germline loops: CDR1 SGHTA, CDR2 FQGNSA. CDR3 sequence reads: CASSEQGGGYEQYF. In DNA, the CDR3 is TGTGCCAGCAGCGAACAGGGAGGAGGCTACGAGCAGTACTTC.

As for this clonotype: The junction departs from germline at one end; a sequencing error may be responsible. The V and J genes are TRBV5-6 and TRBJ1-1; tentatively, D is TRBD1 (6 bases). The CDR3 totals 14 residues. Germline V CDR1 and CDR2: SGHDT, YYEEEE. CDR3: CTSSDTQGLTEAFF. The CDR3 DNA is TGTACCAGCAGCGACACACAGGGCTTGACTGAAGCTTTCTTT.

The rearrangement joins TRBV6-6 to TRBJ1-2; 7 bases map to TRBD1. This CDR3 has 15 residues. Germline V gene data show CDR1 as MNHNY and CDR2 as SVGAGI (reference sequence). The J segment lost 1 base and the V segment lost 2 bases, leaving 4 bases of the junction unmatched. CDR3 residues: CASSYGRGFNYGYTF. The CDR3 DNA follows: TGTGCCAGCAGTTACGGCAGGGGGTTTAACTATGGCTACACCTTC.